Reported below is one T cell receptor beta chain. The CDR3 runs to 13 residues. CDR1 is SQVTM, CDR2 ANQGSEA, per germline. Trimming pared 5 bases from V and 0 bases from J, leaving 10 bases between. This record belongs to a study of T-cell memory formation after mild COVID-19. TCRdb itself ran the 5' RACE reads through MiXCR, one entry per CDR3 protein. The top ten clones hold about 23% of a sample with 250,000 to 350,000 distinct CDR3 sequences, around 15% of them seen once. The clonotype comes from a man between 18 and 35 years old who had mild COVID-19 (a few samples of this study predate the infection). Cell type and time point are not known. V is TRBV29-1 and J is TRBJ1-2; the D gene is possibly TRBD1 (5 bases). Sample: PBMCs or a T cell subset sorted from them (not recorded which). The CDR3 protein is CSVRRTTNYGYTF. Written as DNA, the CDR3 is TGCAGCGTTAGACGGACAACTAACTATGGCTACACCTTC.